This TCR beta chain was captured in a study of shared clonotypes between healthy human individuals. Study at large: CD4 naive and memory got three plates each, CD8 naive two, CD8 memory one.

The table came from immunoSEQ multiplex PCR; TCRdb's copy has only in-frame clones and leaves some out. The sample consists of some 380,000 clones, 96% of them appearing once. Germline CDR1 is LGHNA and CDR2 is YNFKEQ. CDR3 length: 16 amino acids. The ends were cut back, 6 bases at V and 6 bases at J, with 22 bases in the middle. The chain combines TRBV4-2 with TRBJ2-3; D perhaps matches TRBD2 (5 bases). Source material: memory CD8+ T cells sorted from blood. Subset indicated: CD45RO+ cells pooled with CCR7-negative TemRA cells. This clonotype was sampled from a man aged 25 to 40 in good health. CDR3 nucleotides: TGTGCCAGCAGTAGGATGTTGTGGGAGCTAGGGGATACGCAGTATTTT. It encodes CASSRMLWELGDTQYF.